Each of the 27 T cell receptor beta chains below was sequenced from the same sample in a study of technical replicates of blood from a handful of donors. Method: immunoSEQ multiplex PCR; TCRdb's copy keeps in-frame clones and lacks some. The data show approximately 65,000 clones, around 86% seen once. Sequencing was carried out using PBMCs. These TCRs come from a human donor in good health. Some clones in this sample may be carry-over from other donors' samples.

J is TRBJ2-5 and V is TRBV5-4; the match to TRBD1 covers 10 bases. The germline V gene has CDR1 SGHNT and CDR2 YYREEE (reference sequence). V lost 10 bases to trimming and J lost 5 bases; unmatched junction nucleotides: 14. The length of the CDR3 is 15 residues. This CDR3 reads CAAQRTGGFEETQYF. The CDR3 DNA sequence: TGTGCCGCCCAGCGGACAGGGGGGTTTGAGGAGACCCAGTACTTC.

The DNA for the CDR3 is TGTGCCAGCAGCGCCGGGGGGGGAATTGGTCAGCCCCAGCATTTT. Translated: CASSAGGGIGQPQHF. The rearrangement uses TRBV7-9 and TRBJ1-5; D may be TRBD1 (5 bases). CDR3 length: 15 amino acids. CDR1 is SEHNR and CDR2 is FQNEAQ in the germline V gene (reference sequence). V shed 5 bases and J shed 6 bases, with 17 bases lying between them.

In DNA, the CDR3 is TGTGCCTTCGACTGGAAATCCTACGAGCAGTACTTC. Translated, it gives CAFDWKSYEQYF. The chain recombines TRBV30 with TRBJ2-7, with D unclear. The CDR3 consists of 12 residues. V was cut by 7 bases and J by 1 base, with 11 bases left in between. CDR1 GTSNPN and CDR2 SVGIG come from the germline V gene (reference sequence).

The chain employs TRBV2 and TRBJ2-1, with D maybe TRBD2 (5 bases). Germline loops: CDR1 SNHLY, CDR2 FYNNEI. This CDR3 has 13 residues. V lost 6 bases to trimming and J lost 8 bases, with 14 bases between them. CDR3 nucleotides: TGTGCCAGCAGGGGTGGGAGACCCTATGAGCAGTTCTTC. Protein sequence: CASRGGRPYEQFF.

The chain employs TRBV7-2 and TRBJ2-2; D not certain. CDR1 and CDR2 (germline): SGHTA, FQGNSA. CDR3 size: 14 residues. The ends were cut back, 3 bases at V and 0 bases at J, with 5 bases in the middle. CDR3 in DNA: TGTGCCAGCAGCTTTTATCCGAACACCGGGGAGCTGTTTTTT. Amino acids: CASSFYPNTGELFF.

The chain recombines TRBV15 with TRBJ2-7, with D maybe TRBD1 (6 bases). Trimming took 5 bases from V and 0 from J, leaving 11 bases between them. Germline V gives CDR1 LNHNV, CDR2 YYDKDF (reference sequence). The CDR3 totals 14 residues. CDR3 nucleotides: TGTGCCACCAGCGAGGACAGAAACTCCTACGAGCAGTACTTC. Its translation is CATSEDRNSYEQYF.

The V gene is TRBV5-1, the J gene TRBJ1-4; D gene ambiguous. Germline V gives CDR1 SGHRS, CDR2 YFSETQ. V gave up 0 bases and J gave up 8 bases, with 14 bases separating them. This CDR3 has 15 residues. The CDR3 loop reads CASSLAMEGGEKLFF. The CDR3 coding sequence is TGCGCCAGCAGCTTGGCCATGGAGGGAGGGGAAAAACTGTTTTTT.

The CDR3 loop is CASSEVFGQTSGNTIYF. Here the CDR3 DNA reads TGTGCCAGCAGTGAAGTGTTTGGGCAGACCTCTGGAAACACCATATATTTT. The chain joins TRBV6-1 to TRBJ1-3, with D hard to call. The CDR3 runs to 17 residues. CDR1 MNHNS and CDR2 SASEGT come from the germline V gene. The V gene lost 1 base and the J gene lost 0 bases, with 13 bases spanning the gap.

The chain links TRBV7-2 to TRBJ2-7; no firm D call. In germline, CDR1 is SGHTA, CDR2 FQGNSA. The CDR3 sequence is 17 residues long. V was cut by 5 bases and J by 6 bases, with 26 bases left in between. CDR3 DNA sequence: TGTGCCAGCAGCCAAGTGTTGTACTCGTTGAGTTATCCCGAGCAGTACTTC. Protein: CASSQVLYSLSYPEQYF.

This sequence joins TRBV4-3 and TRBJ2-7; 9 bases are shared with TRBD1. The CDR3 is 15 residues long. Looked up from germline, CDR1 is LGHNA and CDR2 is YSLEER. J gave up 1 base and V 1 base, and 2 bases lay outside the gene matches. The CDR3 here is CASSQGTGESYEQYF. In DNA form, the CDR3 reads TGCGCCAGCAGCCAAGGGACAGGGGAGTCCTACGAGCAGTACTTC.

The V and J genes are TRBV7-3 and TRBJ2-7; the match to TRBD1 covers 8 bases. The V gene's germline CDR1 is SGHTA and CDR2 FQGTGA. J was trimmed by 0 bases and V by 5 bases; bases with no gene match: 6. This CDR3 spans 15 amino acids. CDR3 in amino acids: CASSLWTGPSYEQYF. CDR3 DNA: TGTGCCAGCAGCCTGTGGACAGGGCCCTCCTACGAGCAGTACTTC.

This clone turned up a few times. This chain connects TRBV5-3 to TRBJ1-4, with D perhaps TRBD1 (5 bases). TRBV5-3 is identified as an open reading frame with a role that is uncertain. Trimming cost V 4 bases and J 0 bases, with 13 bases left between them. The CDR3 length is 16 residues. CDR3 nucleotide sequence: TGTGCCAGAAGCGGGGGGGTCGGGGCAACTAATGAAAAACTGTTTTTT. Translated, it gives CARSGGVGATNEKLFF.

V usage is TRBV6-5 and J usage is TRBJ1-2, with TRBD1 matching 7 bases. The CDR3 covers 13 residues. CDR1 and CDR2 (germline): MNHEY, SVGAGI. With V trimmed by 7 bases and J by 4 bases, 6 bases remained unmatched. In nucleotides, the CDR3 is TGTGCCAGCACCCGACAGGGTGGCTATGGCTACACCTTC. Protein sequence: CASTRQGGYGYTF.

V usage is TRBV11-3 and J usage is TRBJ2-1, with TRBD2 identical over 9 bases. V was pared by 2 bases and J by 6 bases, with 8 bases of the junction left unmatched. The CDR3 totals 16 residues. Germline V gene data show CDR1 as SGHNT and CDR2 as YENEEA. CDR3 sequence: CASSLSGSGSPNEQFF. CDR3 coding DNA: TGTGCCAGCAGCTTAAGTGGTAGCGGGAGTCCCAATGAGCAGTTCTTC.

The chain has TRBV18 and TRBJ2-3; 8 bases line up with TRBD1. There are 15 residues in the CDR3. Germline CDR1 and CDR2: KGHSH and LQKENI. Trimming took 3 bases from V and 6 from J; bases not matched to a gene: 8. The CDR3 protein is CASSPRDRPADTQYF. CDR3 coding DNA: TGTGCCAGCTCACCTCGGGACAGGCCAGCCGATACGCAGTATTTT. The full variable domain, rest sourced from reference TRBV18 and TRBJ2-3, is NAGVMQNPRHLVRRRGQEARLRCSPMKGHSHVYWYRQLPEEGLKFMVYLQKENIIDESGMPKERFSAEFPKEGPSILRIQQVVRGDSAAYFCASSPRDRPADTQYFGPGTRLTVL.

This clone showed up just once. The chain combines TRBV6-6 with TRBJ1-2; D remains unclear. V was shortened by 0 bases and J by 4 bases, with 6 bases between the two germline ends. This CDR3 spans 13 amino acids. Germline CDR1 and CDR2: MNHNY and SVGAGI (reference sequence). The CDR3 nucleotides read TGTGCCAGCAGTTACTCCCTAGGCTATGGCTACACCTTC. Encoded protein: CASSYSLGYGYTF.

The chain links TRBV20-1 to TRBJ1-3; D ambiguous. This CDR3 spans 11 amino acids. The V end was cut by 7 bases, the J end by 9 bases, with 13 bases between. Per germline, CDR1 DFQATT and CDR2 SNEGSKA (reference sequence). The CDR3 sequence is CSVKSGTTIYF. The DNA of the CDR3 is TGCAGTGTAAAATCGGGTACCACCATATATTTT.

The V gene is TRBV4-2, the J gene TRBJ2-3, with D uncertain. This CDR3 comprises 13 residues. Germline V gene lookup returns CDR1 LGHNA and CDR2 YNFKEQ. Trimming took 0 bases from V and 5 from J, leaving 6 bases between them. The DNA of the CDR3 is TGTGCCAGCAGCCAAGATATTAGAGATACGCAGTATTTT. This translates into CASSQDIRDTQYF.

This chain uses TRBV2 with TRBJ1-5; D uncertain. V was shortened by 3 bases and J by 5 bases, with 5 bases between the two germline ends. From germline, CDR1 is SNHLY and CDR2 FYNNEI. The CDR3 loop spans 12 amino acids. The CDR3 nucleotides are TGTGCCAGCAGTGACAGATATCAGCCCCAGCATTTT. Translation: CASSDRYQPQHF.

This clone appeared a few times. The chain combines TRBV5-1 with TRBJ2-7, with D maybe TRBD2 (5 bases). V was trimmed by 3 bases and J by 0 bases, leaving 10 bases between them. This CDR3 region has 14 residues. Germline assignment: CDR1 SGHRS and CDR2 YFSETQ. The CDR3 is CASSWRTGSYEQYF. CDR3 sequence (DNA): TGCGCCAGCAGCTGGAGGACGGGCTCCTACGAGCAGTACTTC.

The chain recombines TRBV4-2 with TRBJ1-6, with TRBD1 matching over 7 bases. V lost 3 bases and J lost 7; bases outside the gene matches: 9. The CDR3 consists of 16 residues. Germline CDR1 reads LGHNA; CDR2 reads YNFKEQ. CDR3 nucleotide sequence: TGTGCCAGCAGCCACGCTCCGGGACAGACAAATTCACCCCTCCACTTT. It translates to CASSHAPGQTNSPLHF.

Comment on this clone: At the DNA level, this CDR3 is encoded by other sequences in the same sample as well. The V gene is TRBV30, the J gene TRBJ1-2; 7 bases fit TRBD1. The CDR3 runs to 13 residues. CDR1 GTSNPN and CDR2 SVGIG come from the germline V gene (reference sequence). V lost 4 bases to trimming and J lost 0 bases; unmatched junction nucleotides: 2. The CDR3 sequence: CAWNRGANYGYTF. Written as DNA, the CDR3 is TGTGCCTGGAACAGGGGCGCTAACTATGGCTACACCTTC.

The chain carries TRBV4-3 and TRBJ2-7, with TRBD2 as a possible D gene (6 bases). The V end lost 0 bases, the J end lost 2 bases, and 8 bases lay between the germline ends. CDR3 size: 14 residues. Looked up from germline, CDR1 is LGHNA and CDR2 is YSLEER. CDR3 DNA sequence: TGCGCCAGCAGCCAAGATAGCGGAGCCTACGAGCAGTACTTC. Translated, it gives CASSQDSGAYEQYF.

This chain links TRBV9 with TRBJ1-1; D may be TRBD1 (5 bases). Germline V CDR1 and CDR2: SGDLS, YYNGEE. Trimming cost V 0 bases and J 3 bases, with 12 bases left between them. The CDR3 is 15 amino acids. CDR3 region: CASSVVGAPDTEAFF. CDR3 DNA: TGTGCCAGCAGCGTAGTTGGGGCGCCGGACACTGAAGCTTTCTTT. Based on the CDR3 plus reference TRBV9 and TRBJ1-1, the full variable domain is DSGVTQTPKHLITATGQRVTLRCSPRSGDLSVYWYQQSLDQGLQFLIQYYNGEERAKGNILERFSAQQFPDLHSELNLSSLELGDSALYFCASSVVGAPDTEAFFGQGTRLTVV.

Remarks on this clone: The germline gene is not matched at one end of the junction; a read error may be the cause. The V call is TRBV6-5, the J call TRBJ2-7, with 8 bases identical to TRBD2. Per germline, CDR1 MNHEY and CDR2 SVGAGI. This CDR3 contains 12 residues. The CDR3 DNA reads TGCTGCTCCGGGACTAGGTTCTACGAGCAGTACTTC. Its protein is CCSGTRFYEQYF.

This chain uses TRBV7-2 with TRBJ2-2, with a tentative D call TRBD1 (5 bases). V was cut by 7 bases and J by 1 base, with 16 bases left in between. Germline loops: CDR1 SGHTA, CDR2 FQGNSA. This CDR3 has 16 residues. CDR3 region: CASTRRRGENTGELFF. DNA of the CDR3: TGTGCCAGCACCAGAAGAAGGGGCGAGAACACCGGGGAGCTGTTTTTT.

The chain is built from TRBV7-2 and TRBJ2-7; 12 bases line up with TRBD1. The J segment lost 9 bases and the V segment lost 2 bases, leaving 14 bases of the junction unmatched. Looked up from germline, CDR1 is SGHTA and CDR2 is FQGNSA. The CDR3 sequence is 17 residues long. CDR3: CASSLYLSPGTGGGQYF. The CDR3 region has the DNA TGTGCCAGCAGCTTATACCTTTCCCCCGGGACAGGGGGCGGGCAGTACTTC.